The sequence of this T cell receptor beta chain was determined in a study of cytomegalovirus exposure and HLA in healthy donors. Germline assignment: CDR1 MNHNY and CDR2 SVGAGI (reference sequence). The CDR3 spans 14 residues. The ends were cut back, 4 bases at V and 7 bases at J, with 17 bases in the middle. Use of 60 Vbeta and 13 Jbeta primers characterized the PCR. This table comes from immunoSEQ multiplex PCR, and its TCRdb copy is limited to in-frame clones, with some not included. Of 140,000 or so clones in the sample, around 65% are singletons; the top ten hold 6.5%. The TCR comes from a woman aged 55-70 years in good health and CMV-seronegative. The gene calls are TRBV6-6 and TRBJ2-7; D possibly corresponds to TRBD2 (6 bases). Input material: PBMCs. CDR3 DNA: TGTGCCAGCAGTTCGCCTAGCGAAGGGCGGGAGCAGTACTTC. This encodes CASSSPSEGREQYF.